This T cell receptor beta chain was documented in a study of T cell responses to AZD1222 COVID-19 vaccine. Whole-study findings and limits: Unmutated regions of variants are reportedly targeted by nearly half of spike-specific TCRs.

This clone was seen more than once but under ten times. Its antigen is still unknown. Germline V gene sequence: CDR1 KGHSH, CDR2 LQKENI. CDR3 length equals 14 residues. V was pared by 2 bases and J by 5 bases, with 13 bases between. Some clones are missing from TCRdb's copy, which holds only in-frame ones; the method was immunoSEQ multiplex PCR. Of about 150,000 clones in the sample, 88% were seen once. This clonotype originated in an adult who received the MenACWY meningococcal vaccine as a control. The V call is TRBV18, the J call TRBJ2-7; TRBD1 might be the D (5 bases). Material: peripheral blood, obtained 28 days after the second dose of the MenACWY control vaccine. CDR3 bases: TGTGCCAGCTCACCAAGTTCAGGGATCCACGAGCAGTACTTC. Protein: CASSPSSGIHEQYF.